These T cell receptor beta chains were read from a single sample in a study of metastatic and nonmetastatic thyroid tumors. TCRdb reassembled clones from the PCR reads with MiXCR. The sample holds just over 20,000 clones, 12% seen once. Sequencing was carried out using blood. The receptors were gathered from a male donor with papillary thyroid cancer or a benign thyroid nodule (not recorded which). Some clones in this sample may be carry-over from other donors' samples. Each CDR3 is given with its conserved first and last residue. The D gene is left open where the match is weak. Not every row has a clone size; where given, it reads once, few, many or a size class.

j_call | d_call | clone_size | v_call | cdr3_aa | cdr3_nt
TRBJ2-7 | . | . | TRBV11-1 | CASSLAGTATYEQYF | TGTGCCAGCAGCTTAGCCGGGACGGCAACCTACGAGCAGTACTTC
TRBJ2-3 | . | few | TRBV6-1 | CATRSGDTQYF | TGTGCCACTCGGTCCGGAGATACGCAGTATTTT
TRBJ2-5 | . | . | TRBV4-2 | CASSKGGRAGGETQYF | TGTGCCAGCAGCAAGGGGGGGCGGGCTGGAGGAGAGACCCAGTACTTC
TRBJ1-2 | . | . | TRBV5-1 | CASSLVEGVGYGYTF | TGCGCCAGCAGCTTGGTGGAGGGCGTGGGGTATGGCTACACCTTC
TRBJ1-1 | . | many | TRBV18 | CASSLSTVNTEAFF | TGTGCCAGCTCACTGAGCACAGTGAACACTGAAGCTTTCTTT
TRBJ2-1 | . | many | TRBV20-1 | CSASTLVDEQFF | TGCAGTGCTAGCACTTTGGTAGATGAGCAGTTCTTC
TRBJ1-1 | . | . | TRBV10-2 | CASSDSNEAFF | TGCGCCAGCAGTGATAGTAATGAAGCTTTCTTT
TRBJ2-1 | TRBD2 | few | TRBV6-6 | CASSYRTSEFYNEQFF | TGTGCCAGCAGTTATCGGACTAGCGAATTCTACAATGAGCAGTTCTTC
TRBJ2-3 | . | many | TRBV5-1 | CASSPREATDTQYF | TGCGCCAGCAGCCCCAGGGAGGCCACAGATACGCAGTATTTT
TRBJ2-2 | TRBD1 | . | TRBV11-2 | CASSPYLDREAGELFF | TGTGCCAGCAGCCCTTACCTGGACAGGGAGGCCGGGGAGCTGTTTTTT
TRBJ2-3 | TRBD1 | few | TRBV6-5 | CASSPQRTGVGTDTQYF | TGTGCCAGCAGTCCCCAACGGACAGGGGTTGGCACAGATACGCAGTATTTT
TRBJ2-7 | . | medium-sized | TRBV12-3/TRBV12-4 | CASSGGTGHYEQYF | TGTGCCAGTTCGGGAGGGACAGGACACTACGAGCAGTACTTC
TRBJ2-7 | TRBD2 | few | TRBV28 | CASNAGGNNIPYEQYF | TGTGCCAGCAACGCGGGGGGGAACAACATTCCCTACGAGCAGTACTTC
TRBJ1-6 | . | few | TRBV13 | CASSLGGPLHF | TGTGCCAGCAGCTTAGGGGGACCCCTCCACTTT
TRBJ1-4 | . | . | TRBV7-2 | CASSLGGQGQLKLFF | TGTGCCAGCAGCTTAGGCGGGCAGGGACAACTAAAACTGTTTTTT
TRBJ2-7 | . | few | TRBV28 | CASSPGAHEQYF | TGTGCCAGCAGCCCCGGAGCCCACGAGCAGTACTTC
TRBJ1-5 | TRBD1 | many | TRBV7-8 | CASSLVGQGASNQPQHF | TGTGCCAGCAGCTTAGTGGGACAGGGCGCGAGCAATCAGCCCCAGCATTTT